This TCR beta chain was documented in a study of CD8 T cells in Susac syndrome. This clonotype was detected once. CDR3 length: 14 amino acids. CDR1 is SGHRS and CDR2 is YFSETQ in the germline V gene. Between the trimmed V and J ends, which lost 3 bases and 6 bases, there was a span of 12 bases. Random hexamers were used to reverse transcribe an amount of about 0.45 to 1 ug RNA. A single record per CDR3 protein comes from TCRdb applying MiXCR to the immunoSEQ multiplex PCR reads. The data show roughly 100,000 distinct CDR3 sequences, 94% seen once. Material for sequencing was CD8+ T cells from PBMCs. The rearrangement uses TRBV5-1 and TRBJ1-4; D unclear. The source of this sequence is a human donor with Susac syndrome. The CDR3 coding sequence is TGCGCCAGCAGCTCCTACGGACCTGATGAAAAACTGTTTTTT. This gives the protein CASSSYGPDEKLFF.